A selection of T cell receptor beta chains follows, all from one sample in a study of blood T cell repertoires in COVID-19. Sequencing used immunoSEQ multiplex PCR; TCRdb keeps in-frame clones, though not all of them. This sample has about 300,000 clones, with around 92% found just once. The sequenced sample consisted of PBMCs or T cells enriched from blood (not recorded which). Source of these receptors: a woman in her forties or fifties who had been exposed to COVID-19. CDR3s include the opening cysteine and the closing phenylalanine or tryptophan.

V gene	J gene	CDR3 protein
TRBV19	TRBJ1-5	CASSLTGGQPQHF
TRBV28	TRBJ1-5	CANTSLTGVQPQHF
TRBV11-1	TRBJ2-5	CASSVPPLQETQYF
TRBV30	TRBJ1-2	CAWTLGLGGSYTF
TRBV5-6	TRBJ1-1	CASSPTKTGVYTEAFF
TRBV30	TRBJ1-2	CAWRPGQGGGYTF
TRBV2	TRBJ2-5	CASRSRRAGTRLETQYF
TRBV5-4	TRBJ1-1	CASSLDRGEAFF
TRBV2	TRBJ2-7	CASRGVRDRAYEQYF
TRBV2	TRBJ1-1	CASFRDRVFGNTEAFF
TRBV5-6	TRBJ1-5	CASSLGQSNQPQHF
TRBV6-5	TRBJ2-3	CASSYSRGATDTQYF
TRBV7-9	TRBJ1-1	CASSHNDRGNTEAFF
TRBV5-1	TRBJ1-3	CASREPGLSGNTIYF
TRBV15	TRBJ1-2	CATSRGFAQATNYGYTF
TRBV7-9	TRBJ1-1	CASSLLQGAHTEAFF
TRBV6-5	TRBJ2-5	CASSYNKDRMQYF
TRBV5-4	TRBJ1-2	CASSPGDSPGGYTF
TRBV29-1	TRBJ1-1	CSVSNRGMHSTEAFF
TRBV10-2	TRBJ2-7	CASSASYEQYF
TRBV6-5	TRBJ1-2	CAGSARGYGYTF
TRBV9	TRBJ2-3	CASGAGGPDTQYF
TRBV6-1	TRBJ1-2	CASSEILAVRDRGTYGYTF
TRBV13	TRBJ2-5	CASSPEGRGEETQYF
TRBV7-6	TRBJ1-1	CAIRRGTEAFF
TRBV15	TRBJ2-1	CATSIRRDRGNEQFF
TRBV3-1/TRBV3-2	TRBJ2-7	CASSQVVTEQYF
TRBV18	TRBJ1-1	CASSLQTGTNTEAFF
TRBV5-1	TRBJ1-1	CASSFGQGNTEAFF
TRBV7-9	TRBJ2-7	CASRKGAGSSYEQYF
TRBV7-9	TRBJ1-5	CASSFEGFEQPQHF
TRBV6-5	TRBJ2-7	CASSYGDREYEQYF
TRBV28	TRBJ1-2	CASRPQPNYGYTF
TRBV24-1	TRBJ1-2	CATSDGGGYGYTF
TRBV25-1	TRBJ2-5	CASSSGGGETQYF
TRBV15	TRBJ1-2	CATSKGQGNGYTF
TRBV18	TRBJ2-2	CASSPQISDTGELFF
TRBV10-3	TRBJ1-5	CAIRKDRDNQPQHF
TRBV7-9	TRBJ2-7	CATTGTGAYEQYF
TRBV4-1	TRBJ2-5	CASSQDPGTQETQYF